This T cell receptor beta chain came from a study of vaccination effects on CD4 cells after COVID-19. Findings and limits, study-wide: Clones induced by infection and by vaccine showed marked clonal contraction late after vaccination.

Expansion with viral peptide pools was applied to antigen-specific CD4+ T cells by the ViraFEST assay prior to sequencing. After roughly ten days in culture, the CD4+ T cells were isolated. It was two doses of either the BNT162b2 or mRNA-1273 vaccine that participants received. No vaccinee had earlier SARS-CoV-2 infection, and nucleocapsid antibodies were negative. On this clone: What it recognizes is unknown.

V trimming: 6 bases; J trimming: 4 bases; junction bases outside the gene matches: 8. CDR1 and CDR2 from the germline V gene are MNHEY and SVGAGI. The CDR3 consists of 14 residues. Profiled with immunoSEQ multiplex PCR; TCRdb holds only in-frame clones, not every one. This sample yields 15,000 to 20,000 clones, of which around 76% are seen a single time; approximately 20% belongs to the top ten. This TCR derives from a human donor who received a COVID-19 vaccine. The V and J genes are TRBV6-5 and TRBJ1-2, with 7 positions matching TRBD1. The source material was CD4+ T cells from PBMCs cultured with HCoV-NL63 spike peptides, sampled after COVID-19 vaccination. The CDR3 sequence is CASRAPGQTYGYTF. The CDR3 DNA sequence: TGTGCCAGCAGGGCACCGGGACAGACCTATGGCTACACCTTC.